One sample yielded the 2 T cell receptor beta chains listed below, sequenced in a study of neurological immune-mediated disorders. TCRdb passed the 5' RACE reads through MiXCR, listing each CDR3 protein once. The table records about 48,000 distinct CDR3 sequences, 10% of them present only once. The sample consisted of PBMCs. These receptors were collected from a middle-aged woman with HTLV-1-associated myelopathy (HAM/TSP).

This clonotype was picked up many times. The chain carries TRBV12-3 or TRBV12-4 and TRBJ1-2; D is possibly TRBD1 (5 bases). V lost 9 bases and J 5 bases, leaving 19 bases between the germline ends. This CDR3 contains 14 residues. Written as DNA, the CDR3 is TGTGCCAGTAGCCTCGGGGGTTGGTTGTATGGCTACACCTTC. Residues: CASSLGGWLYGYTF.

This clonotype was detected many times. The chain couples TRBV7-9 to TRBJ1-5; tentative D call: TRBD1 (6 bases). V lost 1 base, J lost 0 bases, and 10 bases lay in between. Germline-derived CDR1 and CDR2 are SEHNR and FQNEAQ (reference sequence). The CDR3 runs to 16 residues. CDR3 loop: CASSLEGGISNQPQHF. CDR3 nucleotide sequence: TGTGCCAGCAGCTTAGAAGGGGGGATTAGCAATCAGCCCCAGCATTTT. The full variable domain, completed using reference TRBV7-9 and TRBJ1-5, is DTGVSQNPRHKITKRGQNVTFRCDPISEHNRLYWYRQTLGQGPEFLTYFQNEAQLEKSRLLSDRFSAERPKGSFSTLEIQRTEQGDSAMYLCASSLEGGISNQPQHFGDGTRLSIL.